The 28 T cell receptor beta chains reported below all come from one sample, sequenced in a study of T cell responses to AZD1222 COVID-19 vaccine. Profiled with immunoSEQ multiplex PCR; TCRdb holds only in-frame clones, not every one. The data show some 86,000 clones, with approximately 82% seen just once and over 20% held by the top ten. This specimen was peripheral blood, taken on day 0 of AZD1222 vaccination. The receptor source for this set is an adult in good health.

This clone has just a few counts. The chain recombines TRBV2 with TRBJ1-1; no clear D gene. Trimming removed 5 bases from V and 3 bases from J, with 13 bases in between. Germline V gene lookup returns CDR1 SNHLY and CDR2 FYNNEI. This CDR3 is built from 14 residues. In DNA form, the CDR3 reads TGTGCCAGCAGTCCATCCAGGCGGCACACTGAAGCTTTCTTT. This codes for CASSPSRRHTEAFF.

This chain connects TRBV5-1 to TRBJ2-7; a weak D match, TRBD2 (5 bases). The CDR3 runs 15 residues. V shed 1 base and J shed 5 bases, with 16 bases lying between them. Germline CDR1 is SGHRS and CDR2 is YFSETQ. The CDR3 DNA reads TGCGCCAGCAGCTTGCCCGATCGGGATGGCGACGAGCAGTACTTC. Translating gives CASSLPDRDGDEQYF.

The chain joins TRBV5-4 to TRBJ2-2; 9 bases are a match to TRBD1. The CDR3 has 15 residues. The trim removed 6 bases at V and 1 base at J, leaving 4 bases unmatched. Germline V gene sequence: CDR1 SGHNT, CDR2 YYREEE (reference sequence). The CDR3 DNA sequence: TGTGCCAGCACCCTGGGACAGGGGAACACCGGGGAGCTGTTTTTT. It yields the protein CASTLGQGNTGELFF.

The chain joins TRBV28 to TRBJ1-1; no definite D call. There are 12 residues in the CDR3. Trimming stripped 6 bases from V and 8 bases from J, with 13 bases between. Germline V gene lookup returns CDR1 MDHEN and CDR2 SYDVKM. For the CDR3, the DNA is TGTGCCAGCAGGCCTTCAGTAGCGGAAGCTTTCTTT. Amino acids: CASRPSVAEAFF.

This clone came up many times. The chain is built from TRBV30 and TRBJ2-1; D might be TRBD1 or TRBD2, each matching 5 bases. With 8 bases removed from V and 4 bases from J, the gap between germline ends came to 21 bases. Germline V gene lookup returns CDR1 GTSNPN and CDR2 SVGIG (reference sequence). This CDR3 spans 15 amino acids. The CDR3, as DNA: TGTGCCGTTAGGTCCGGGGCGGTCCGATACAATGAGCAGTTCTTC. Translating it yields CAVRSGAVRYNEQFF.

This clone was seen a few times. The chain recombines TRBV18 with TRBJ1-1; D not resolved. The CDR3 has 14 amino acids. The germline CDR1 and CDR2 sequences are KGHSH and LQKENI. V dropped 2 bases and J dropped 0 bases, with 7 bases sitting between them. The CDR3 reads CASSPAPLNTEAFF. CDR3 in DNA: TGTGCCAGCTCACCAGCCCCATTGAACACTGAAGCTTTCTTT. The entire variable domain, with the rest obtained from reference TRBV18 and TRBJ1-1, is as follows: NAGVMQNPRHLVRRRGQEARLRCSPMKGHSHVYWYRQLPEEGLKFMVYLQKENIIDESGMPKERFSAEFPKEGPSILRIQQVVRGDSAAYFCASSPAPLNTEAFFGQGTRLTVV.

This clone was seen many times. CDR3 residues: CASSSGQGSEAFF. The CDR3 DNA reads as TGCGCCAGCAGTTCGGGACAGGGGAGTGAAGCTTTCTTT. The chain combines TRBV10-1 with TRBJ1-1; 10 bases are a match to TRBD1. The length of the CDR3 is 13 residues. Germline V gives CDR1 WNHNN, CDR2 SYGVQD (reference sequence). With 5 bases clipped from V and 7 bases from J, the junction kept 4 bases outside the gene matches.

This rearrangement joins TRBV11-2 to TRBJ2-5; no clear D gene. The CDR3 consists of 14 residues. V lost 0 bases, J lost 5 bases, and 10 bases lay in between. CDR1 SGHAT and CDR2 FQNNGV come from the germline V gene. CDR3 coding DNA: TGTGCCAGCAGCTTAGATTGGGTAGTTGAGACCCAGTACTTC. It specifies CASSLDWVVETQYF.

The CDR3 coding sequence is TGTGCCAGTGGCGGGACACTCTCTGGAAACACCATATATTTT. It yields the protein CASGGTLSGNTIYF. The chain has TRBV27 and TRBJ1-3; tentatively, D is TRBD1 (6 bases). The V and J ends lost 9 bases and 0 bases respectively, with 12 bases between them. The CDR3 totals 14 residues. The germline CDR1 and CDR2 sequences are MNHEY and SMNVEV (reference sequence).

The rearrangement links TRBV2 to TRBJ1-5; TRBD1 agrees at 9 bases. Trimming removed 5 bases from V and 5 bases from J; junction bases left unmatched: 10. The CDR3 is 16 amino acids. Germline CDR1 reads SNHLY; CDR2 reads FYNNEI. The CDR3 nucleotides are TGTGCCAGCAGTCCTTTGGGACAGGGAGGCGATCAGCCCCAGCATTTT. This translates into CASSPLGQGGDQPQHF. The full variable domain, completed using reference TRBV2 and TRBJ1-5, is EPEVTQTPSHQVTQMGQEVILRCVPISNHLYFYWYRQILGQKVEFLVSFYNNEISEKSEIFDDQFSVERPDGSNFTLKIRSTKLEDSAMYFCASSPLGQGGDQPQHFGDGTRLSIL.

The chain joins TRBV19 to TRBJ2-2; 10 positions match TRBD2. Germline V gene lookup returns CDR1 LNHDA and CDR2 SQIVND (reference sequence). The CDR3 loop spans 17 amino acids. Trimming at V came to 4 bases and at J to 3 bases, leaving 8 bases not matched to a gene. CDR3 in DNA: TGTGCCAGTAGTACTAGCGGGAGATATGTGGACACCGGGGAGCTGTTTTTT. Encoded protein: CASSTSGRYVDTGELFF.

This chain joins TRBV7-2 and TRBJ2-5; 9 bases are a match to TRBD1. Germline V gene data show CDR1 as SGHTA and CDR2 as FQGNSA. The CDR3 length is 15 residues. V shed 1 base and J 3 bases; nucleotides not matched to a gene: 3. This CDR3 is CASSLVRTGEETQYF. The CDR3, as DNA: TGTGCCAGCAGCTTAGTGCGGACAGGGGAAGAGACCCAGTACTTC. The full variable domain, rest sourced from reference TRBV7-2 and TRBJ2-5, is GAGVSQSPSNKVTEKGKDVELRCDPISGHTALYWYRQSLGQGLEFLIYFQGNSAPDKSGLPSDRFSAERTGGSVSTLTIQRTQQEDSAVYLCASSLVRTGEETQYFGPGTRLLVL.

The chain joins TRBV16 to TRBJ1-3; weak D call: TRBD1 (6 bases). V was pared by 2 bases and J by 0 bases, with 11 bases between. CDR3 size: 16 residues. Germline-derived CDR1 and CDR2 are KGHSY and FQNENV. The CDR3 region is CASSQTGHGSGNTIYF. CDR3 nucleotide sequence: TGTGCCAGCAGCCAAACGGGACACGGCTCTGGAAACACCATATATTTT. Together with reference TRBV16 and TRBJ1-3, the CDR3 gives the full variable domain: GEEVAQTPKHLVRGEGQKAKLYCAPIKGHSYVFWYQQVLKNEFKFLISFQNENVFDETGMPKERFSAKCLPNSPCSLEIQATKLEDSAVYFCASSQTGHGSGNTIYFGEGSWLTVV.

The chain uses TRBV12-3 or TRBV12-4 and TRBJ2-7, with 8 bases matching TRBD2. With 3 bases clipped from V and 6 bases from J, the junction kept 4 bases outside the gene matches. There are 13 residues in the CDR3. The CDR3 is CASSLGLAGEQYF. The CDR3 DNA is TGTGCCAGCAGTTTGGGGCTAGCGGGCGAGCAGTACTTC.

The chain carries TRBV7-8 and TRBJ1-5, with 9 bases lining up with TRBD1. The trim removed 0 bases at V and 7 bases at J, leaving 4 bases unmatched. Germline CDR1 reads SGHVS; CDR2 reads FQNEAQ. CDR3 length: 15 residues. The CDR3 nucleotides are TGTGCCAGCAGCTTAGCGGGACAGGGAGGACAGCCCCAGCATTTT. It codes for CASSLAGQGGQPQHF.

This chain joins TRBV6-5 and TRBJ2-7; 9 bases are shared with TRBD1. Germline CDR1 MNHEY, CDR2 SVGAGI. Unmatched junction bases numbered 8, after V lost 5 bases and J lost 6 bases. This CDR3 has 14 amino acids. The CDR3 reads CASSRGTGLLEQYF. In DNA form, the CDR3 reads TGTGCCAGCAGTAGGGGGACAGGGTTACTCGAGCAGTACTTC.

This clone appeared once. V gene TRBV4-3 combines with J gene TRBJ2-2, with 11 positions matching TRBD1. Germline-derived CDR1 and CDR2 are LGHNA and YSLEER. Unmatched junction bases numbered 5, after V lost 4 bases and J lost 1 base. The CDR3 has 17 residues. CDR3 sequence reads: CASSPWGTGGNTGELFF. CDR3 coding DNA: TGCGCCAGCAGCCCCTGGGGGACAGGGGGGAACACCGGGGAGCTGTTTTTT.

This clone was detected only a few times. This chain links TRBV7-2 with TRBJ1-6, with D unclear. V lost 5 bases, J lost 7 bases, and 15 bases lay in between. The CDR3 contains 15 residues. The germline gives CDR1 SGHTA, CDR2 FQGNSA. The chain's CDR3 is CASSSEWVTNSPLHF. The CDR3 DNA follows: TGTGCCAGCAGCAGCGAGTGGGTAACAAATTCACCCCTCCACTTT.

The CDR3 nucleotides are TGCGCCAGCAGCCTAGTCAGTGGGACCGGGGAGCTGTTTTTT. Translation: CASSLVSGTGELFF. The V call is TRBV5-1, the J call TRBJ2-2; D gene ambiguous. Per the germline V gene, CDR1 is SGHRS and CDR2 is YFSETQ. Trimming took off 4 bases at V and 5 bases at J, with 12 bases between the two ends. The length of the CDR3 is 14 residues.

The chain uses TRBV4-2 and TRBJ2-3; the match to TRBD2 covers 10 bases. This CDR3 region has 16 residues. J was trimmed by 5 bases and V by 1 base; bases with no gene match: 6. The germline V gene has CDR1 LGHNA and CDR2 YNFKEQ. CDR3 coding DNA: TGTGCCAGCAGCCAAGGCGTAGCGGGAGGCGGAGATACGCAGTATTTT. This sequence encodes CASSQGVAGGGDTQYF.

The CDR3 region is CSVGQGTGGELFF. Here the CDR3 DNA reads TGCAGCGTTGGACAGGGTACGGGCGGGGAGCTGTTTTTT. The rearrangement links TRBV29-1 to TRBJ2-2, with 7 positions matching TRBD1. Losses at the gene ends were 4 bases for V and 7 bases for J; bases not matched to a gene: 6. The CDR3 is made up of 13 amino acids. Looked up from germline, CDR1 is SQVTM and CDR2 is ANQGSEA.

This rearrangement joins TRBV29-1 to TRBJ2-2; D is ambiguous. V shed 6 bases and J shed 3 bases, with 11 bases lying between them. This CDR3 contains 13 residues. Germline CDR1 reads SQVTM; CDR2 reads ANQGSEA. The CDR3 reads CSVQATHTGELFF. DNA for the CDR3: TGCAGCGTCCAGGCTACACACACCGGGGAGCTGTTTTTT.

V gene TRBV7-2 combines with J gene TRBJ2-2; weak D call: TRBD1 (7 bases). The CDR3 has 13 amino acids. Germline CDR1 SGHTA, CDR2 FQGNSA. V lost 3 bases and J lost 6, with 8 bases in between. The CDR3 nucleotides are TGTGCCAGCAGCTTCAGGGGGGCCGGGGAGCTGTTTTTT. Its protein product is CASSFRGAGELFF.

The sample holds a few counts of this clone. DNA for the CDR3: TGTGCCTGCAACCGGGACTTCACCCTCAATGAGCAGTTCTTC. Residues: CACNRDFTLNEQFF. The chain couples TRBV30 to TRBJ2-1; D might be TRBD2 (6 bases). Germline V lookup: CDR1 GTSNPN, CDR2 SVGIG (reference sequence). This CDR3 is built from 14 residues. V lost 6 bases to trimming and J lost 6 bases, with 18 bases between them.

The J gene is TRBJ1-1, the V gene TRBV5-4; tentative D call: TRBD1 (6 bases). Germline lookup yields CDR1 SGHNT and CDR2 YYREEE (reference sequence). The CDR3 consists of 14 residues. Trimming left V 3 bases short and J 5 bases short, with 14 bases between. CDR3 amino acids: CASSSTGSWTEAFF. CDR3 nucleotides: TGTGCCAGCAGCTCTACAGGGTCGTGGACTGAAGCTTTCTTT.

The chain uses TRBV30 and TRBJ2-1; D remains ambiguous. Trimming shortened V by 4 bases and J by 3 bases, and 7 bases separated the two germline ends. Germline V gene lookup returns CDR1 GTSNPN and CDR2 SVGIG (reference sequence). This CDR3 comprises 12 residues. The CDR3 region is CAWTKSYNEQFF. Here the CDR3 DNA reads TGTGCCTGGACAAAGAGCTACAATGAGCAGTTCTTC.

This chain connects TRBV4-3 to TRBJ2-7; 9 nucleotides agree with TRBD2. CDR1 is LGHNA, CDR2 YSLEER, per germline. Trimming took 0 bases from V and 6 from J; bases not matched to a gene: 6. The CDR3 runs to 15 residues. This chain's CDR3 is CASSQEAGGPGEQYF. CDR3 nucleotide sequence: TGCGCCAGCAGCCAAGAGGCGGGAGGGCCGGGCGAGCAGTACTTC.

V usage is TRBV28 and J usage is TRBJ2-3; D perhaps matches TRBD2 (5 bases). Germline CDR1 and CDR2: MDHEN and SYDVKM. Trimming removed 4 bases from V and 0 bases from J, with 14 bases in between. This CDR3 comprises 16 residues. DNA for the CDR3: TGTGCCAGCAGTTCCCCGACGGGGTCTAGCACAGATACGCAGTATTTT. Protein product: CASSSPTGSSTDTQYF.